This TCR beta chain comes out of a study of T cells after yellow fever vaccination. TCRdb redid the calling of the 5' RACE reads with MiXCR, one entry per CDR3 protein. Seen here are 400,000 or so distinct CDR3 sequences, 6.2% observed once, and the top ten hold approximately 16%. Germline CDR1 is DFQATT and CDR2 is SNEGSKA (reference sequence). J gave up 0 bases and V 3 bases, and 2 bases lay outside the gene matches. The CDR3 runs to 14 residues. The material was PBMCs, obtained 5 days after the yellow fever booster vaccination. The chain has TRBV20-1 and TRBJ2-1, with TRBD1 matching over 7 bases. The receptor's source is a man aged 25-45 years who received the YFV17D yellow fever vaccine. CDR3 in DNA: TGCAGTGCTAGCGGGGACAGCTCCTACAATGAGCAGTTCTTC. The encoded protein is CSASGDSSYNEQFF.